This paragraph reports one T cell receptor beta chain. Its specificity is unknown. These data are taken from a study of cytomegalovirus exposure and HLA in healthy donors. The CDR3 is 15 residues long. Germline CDR1 and CDR2: MNHNS and SASEGT. Trimming took off 4 bases at V and 2 bases at J, with 11 bases between the two ends. Researchers ran the PCR with 60 Vbeta and 13 Jbeta primers. Produced via immunoSEQ multiplex PCR; TCRdb's table is partial and in-frame only. The profile shows roughly 160,000 clones, less than 90% of them singletons. General study findings and limits: TCR beta chain V- and J-gene trimming was linked, in a later analysis, to a missense variant in DCLRE1C.

Sequenced material: PBMCs. This TCR came from a boy aged 2 to 10 in good health and CMV-seronegative. V usage is TRBV6-1 and J usage is TRBJ2-2; maybe TRBD1 (6 bases). Written as DNA, the CDR3 is TGTGCCAGCAGTGGTAGGACAGCCAACACCGGGGAGCTGTTTTTT. It yields the protein CASSGRTANTGELFF.